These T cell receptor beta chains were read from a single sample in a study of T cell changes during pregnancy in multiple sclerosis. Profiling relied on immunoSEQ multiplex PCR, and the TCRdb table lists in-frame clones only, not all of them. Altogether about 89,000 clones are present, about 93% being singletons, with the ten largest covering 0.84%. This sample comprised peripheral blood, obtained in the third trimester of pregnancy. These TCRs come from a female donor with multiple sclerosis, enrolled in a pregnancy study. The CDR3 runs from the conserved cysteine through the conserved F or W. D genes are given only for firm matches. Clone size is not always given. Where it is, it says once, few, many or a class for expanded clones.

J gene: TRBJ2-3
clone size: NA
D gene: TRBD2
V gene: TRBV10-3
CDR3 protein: CAISVLKREAGDTQYF
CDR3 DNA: TGTGCCATCAGTGTTCTAAAGCGGGAGGCTGGGGATACGCAGTATTTT

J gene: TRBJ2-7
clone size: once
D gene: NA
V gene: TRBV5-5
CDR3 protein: CASSGGTTYEQYF
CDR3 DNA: TGTGCCAGCAGCGGCGGGACGACCTACGAGCAGTACTTC

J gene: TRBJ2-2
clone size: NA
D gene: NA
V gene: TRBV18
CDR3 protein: CASSPDQGIAGGELFF
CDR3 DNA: TGTGCCAGCTCACCAGATCAAGGAATTGCGGGCGGGGAGCTGTTTTTT

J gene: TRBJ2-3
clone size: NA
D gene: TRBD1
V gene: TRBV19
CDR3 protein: CASSRGTGGSTDTQYF
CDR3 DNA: TGTGCCAGTAGCCGGGGGACAGGGGGCTCCACAGATACGCAGTATTTT

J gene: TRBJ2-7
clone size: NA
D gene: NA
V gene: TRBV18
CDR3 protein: CASSRLKEKEQYF
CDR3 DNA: TGTGCCAGCTCACGCCTGAAGGAGAAAGAGCAGTACTTC

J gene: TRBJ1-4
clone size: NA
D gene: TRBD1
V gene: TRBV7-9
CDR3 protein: CASSLSSTGGTNEKLFF
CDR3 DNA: TGTGCCAGCAGCTTAAGTTCGACAGGGGGTACTAATGAAAAACTGTTTTTT

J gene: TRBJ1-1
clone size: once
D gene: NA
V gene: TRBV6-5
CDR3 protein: CASSYSSGETEAFF
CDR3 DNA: TGTGCCAGCAGTTACTCTTCCGGGGAAACTGAAGCTTTCTTT

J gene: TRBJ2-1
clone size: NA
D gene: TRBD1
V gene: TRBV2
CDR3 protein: CASSEEVITGDLEQFF
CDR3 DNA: TGTGCCAGCAGTGAAGAAGTAATAACAGGGGATCTTGAGCAGTTCTTC

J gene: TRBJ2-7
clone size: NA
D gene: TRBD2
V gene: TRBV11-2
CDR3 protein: CASSPSGMSSYEQYF
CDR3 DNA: TGTGCCAGCAGCCCTAGCGGGATGAGCTCCTACGAGCAGTACTTC

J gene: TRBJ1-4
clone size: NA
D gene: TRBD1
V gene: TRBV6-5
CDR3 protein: CASSLRRGLREKLFF
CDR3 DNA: TGTGCCAGCAGCCTTCGGAGGGGGCTAAGGGAAAAACTGTTTTTT

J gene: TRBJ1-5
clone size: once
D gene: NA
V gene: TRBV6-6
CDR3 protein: CASREGTQPQHF
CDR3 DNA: TGTGCCAGCAGGGAGGGAACTCAGCCCCAGCATTTT

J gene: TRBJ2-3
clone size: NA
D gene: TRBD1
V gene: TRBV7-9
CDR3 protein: CASSLALGQGITDTQYF
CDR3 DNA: TGTGCCAGCAGCTTAGCTCTGGGACAGGGGATCACAGATACGCAGTATTTT

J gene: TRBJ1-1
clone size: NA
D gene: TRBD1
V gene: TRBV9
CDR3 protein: CASSVGQGANPGTEAFF
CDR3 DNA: TGTGCCAGCAGCGTAGGACAGGGGGCTAACCCTGGGACTGAAGCTTTCTTT

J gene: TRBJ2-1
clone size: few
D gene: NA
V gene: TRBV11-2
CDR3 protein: CASSLGLRANEQFF
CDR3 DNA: TGTGCCAGCAGCTTGGGACTGCGGGCCAATGAGCAGTTCTTC

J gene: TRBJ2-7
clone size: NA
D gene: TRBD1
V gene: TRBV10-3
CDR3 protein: CAISPGQEIYEQYF
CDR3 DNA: TGTGCCATCAGTCCGGGACAGGAGATTTACGAGCAGTACTTC

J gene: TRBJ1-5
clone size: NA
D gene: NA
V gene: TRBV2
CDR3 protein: CASSEGTLGNQPQHF
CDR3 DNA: TGTGCCAGCAGTGAAGGCACCCTAGGTAATCAGCCCCAGCATTTT

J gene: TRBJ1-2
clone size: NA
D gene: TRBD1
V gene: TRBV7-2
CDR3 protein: CASSGGGVGYGYTF
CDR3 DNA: TGTGCCAGCAGCGGAGGGGGCGTAGGCTATGGCTACACCTTC

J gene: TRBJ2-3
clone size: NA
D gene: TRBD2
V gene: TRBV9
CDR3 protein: CASSLNVAGGTDTQYF
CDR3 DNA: TGTGCCAGCAGCCTCAATGTTGCGGGAGGTACAGATACGCAGTATTTT

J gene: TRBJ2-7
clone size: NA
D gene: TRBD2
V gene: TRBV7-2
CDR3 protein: CASSFLGGSSYEQYF
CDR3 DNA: TGTGCCAGCAGCTTTTTGGGCGGGAGTTCCTACGAGCAGTACTTC

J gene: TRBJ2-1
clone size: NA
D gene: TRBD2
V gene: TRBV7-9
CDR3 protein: CASSLVGRTSGLYNEQFF
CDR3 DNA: TGTGCCAGCAGCTTAGTCGGGCGCACTAGCGGCCTCTACAATGAGCAGTTCTTC

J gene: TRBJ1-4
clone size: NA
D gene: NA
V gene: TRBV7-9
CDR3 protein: CASSLWTDPNEKLFF
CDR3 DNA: TGTGCCAGCAGCTTATGGACAGACCCAAATGAAAAACTGTTTTTT

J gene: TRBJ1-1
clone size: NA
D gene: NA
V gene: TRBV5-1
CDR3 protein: CASSLGSGRGRTEAFF
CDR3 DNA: TGCGCCAGCAGCTTGGGGTCGGGGAGGGGAAGAACTGAAGCTTTCTTT

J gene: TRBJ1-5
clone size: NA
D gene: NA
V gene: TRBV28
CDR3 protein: CASSLSPPGQSNQPQHF
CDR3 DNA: TGTGCCAGCAGTTTATCCCCCCCGGGTCAGAGCAATCAGCCCCAGCATTTT

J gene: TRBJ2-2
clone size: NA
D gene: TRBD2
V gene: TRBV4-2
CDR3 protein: CASSQHWTSGSTGELFF
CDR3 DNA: TGTGCCAGCAGCCAACATTGGACTAGCGGGAGTACCGGGGAGCTGTTTTTT

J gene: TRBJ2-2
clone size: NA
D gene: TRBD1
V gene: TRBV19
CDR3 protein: CATRDRGILTGELFF
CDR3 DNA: TGTGCCACCAGGGACAGGGGTATTCTGACCGGGGAGCTGTTTTTT

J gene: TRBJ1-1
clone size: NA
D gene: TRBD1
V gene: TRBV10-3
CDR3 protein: CAISDPGQGRGNTEAFF
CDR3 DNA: TGTGCCATCAGCGATCCGGGACAGGGAAGGGGGAACACTGAAGCTTTCTTT

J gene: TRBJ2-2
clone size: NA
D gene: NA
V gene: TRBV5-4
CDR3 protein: CASRTDKNAGELFF
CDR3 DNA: TGTGCCAGCAGAACCGACAAAAACGCCGGGGAGCTGTTTTTT

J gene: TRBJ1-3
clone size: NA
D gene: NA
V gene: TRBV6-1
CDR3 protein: CASSPGLGNTIYF
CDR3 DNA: TGTGCCAGCAGCCCAGGGTTGGGGAACACCATATATTTT

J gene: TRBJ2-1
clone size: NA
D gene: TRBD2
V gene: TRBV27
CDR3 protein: CASSSTGTTTPNEQFF
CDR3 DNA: TGTGCCAGCAGTTCAACCGGGACTACGACACCCAATGAGCAGTTCTTC

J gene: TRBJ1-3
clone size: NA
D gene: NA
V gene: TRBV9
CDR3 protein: CASSVGSTRLPSGNTIYF
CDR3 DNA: TGTGCCAGCAGCGTAGGATCTACCAGACTCCCCTCTGGAAACACCATATATTTT

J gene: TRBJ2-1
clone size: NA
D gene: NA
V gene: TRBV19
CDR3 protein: CASSILRDSYNEQFF
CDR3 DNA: TGTGCCAGTAGTATCTTACGAGACTCCTACAATGAGCAGTTCTTC

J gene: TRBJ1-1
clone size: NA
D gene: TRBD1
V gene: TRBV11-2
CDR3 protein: CASSARDRGVIYTEAFF
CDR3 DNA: TGTGCCAGCAGCGCGAGGGACAGGGGCGTAATTTACACTGAAGCTTTCTTT

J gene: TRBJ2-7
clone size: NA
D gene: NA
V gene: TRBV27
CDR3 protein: CASSQGVSYEQYF
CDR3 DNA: TGTGCCAGCTCCCAGGGCGTCTCCTACGAGCAGTACTTC

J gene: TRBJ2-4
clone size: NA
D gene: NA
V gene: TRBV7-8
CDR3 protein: CASSQVRSALSKNIQYF
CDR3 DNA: TGTGCCAGCAGCCAAGTTCGTTCAGCGCTATCCAAAAACATTCAGTACTTC

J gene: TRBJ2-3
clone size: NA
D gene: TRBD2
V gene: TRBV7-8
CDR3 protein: CASSFSGSDDTQYF
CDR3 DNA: TGTGCCAGCAGCTTTAGCGGGAGTGACGATACGCAGTATTTT

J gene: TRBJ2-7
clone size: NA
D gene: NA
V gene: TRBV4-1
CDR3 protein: CASSQATEVKQYF
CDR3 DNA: TGCGCCAGCAGCCAAGCGACAGAGGTGAAGCAGTACTTC

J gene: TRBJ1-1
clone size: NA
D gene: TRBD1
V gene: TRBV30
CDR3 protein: CALGTDYGVNTEAFF
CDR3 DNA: TGTGCCCTGGGGACAGACTACGGAGTGAACACTGAAGCTTTCTTT

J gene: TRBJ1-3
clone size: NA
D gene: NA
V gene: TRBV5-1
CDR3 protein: CASSWDTASGNTIYF
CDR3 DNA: TGCGCCAGCAGCTGGGACACCGCCTCTGGAAACACCATATATTTT

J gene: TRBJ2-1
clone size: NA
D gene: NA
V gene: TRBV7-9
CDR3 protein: CASSSSQKNEQFF
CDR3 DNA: TGTGCCAGCAGCTCATCGCAGAAGAATGAGCAGTTCTTC

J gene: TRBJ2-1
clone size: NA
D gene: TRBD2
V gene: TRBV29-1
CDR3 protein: CSVQRDSGRKNEQFF
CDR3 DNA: TGCAGCGTCCAAAGGGATAGCGGGAGGAAAAATGAGCAGTTCTTC

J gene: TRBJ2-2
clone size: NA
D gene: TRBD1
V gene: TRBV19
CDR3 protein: CASSATGGGTGELFF
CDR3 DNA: TGTGCCAGTAGTGCAACAGGGGGAGGCACCGGGGAGCTGTTTTTT

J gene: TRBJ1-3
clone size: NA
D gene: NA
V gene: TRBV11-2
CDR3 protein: CASSLYPGSRNTIYF
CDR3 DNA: TGTGCCAGCAGCTTATATCCGGGTAGTAGAAACACCATATATTTT

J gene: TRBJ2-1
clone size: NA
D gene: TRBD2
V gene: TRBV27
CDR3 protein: CASSMGEGLWGESEQFF
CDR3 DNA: TGTGCCAGCAGTATGGGGGAGGGCCTATGGGGGGAGAGTGAGCAGTTCTTC

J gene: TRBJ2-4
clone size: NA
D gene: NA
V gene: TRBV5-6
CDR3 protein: CASSLGTTLDAKNIQYF
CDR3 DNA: TGTGCCAGCAGCTTGGGGACTACCCTAGATGCCAAAAACATTCAGTACTTC

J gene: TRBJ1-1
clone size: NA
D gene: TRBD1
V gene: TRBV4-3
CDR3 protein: CASSQGSGGMNTEAFF
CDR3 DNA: TGCGCCAGCAGCCAAGGCTCAGGGGGAATGAACACTGAAGCTTTCTTT

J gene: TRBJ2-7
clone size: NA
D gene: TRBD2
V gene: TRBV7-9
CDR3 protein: CASSPLAGGPYEQYF
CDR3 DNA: TGTGCCAGCAGCCCTCTAGCGGGAGGACCGTACGAGCAGTACTTC

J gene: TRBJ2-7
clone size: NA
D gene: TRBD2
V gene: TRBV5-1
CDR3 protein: CASSTTSASYEQYF
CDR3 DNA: TGCGCCAGCAGCACAACTAGCGCCTCCTACGAGCAGTACTTC

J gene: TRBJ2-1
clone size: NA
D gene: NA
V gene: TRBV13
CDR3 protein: CASSLAPGNEQFF
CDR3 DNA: TGTGCCAGCAGCTTAGCTCCCGGCAATGAGCAGTTCTTC

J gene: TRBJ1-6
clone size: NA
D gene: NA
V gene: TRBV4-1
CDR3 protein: CASSQVDSSPLHF
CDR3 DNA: TGCGCCAGCAGCCAAGTGGACAGCTCACCCCTCCACTTT

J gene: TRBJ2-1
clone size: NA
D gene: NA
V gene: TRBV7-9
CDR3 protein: CASSSPPQSNEQFF
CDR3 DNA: TGTGCCAGCAGCTCCCCCCCCCAATCCAATGAGCAGTTCTTC

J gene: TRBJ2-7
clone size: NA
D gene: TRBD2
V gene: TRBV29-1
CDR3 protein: CSVEKRAAGGPGEQYF
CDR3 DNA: TGCAGCGTTGAAAAAAGGGCAGCGGGAGGGCCAGGCGAGCAGTACTTC

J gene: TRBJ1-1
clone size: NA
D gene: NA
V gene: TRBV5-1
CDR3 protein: CASSLQWDSEAFF
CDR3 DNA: TGCGCCAGCAGCTTGCAGTGGGACTCTGAAGCTTTCTTT

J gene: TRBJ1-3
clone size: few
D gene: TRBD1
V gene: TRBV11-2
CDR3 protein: CASSPSGTAGNTIYF
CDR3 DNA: TGTGCCAGCAGCCCGTCCGGGACAGCAGGAAACACCATATATTTT

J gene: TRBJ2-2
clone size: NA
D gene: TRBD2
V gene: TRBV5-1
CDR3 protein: CASSSWGTSGRIGTGELFF
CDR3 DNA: TGCGCCAGCAGCTCTTGGGGGACTAGCGGGAGGATAGGCACCGGGGAGCTGTTTTTT

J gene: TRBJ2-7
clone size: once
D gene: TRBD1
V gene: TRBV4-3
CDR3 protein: CASSRLSSQGKRNEQYF
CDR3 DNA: TGCGCCAGCAGCCGCCTATCATCACAGGGGAAGCGGAACGAGCAGTACTTC

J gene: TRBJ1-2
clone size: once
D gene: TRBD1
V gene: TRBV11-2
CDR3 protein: CASSSLRGDRGNYGYTF
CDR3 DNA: TGTGCCAGCAGCTCCCTTAGGGGGGACAGGGGTAACTATGGCTACACCTTC

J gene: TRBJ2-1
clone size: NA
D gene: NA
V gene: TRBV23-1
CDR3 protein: CASSQTRQTESSYNEQFF
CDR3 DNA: TGCGCCAGCAGTCAAACCAGACAGACCGAGAGCTCCTACAATGAGCAGTTCTTC

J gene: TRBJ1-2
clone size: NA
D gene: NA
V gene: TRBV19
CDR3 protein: CASSSLPSYGYTF
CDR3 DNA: TGTGCCAGTAGTAGCCTTCCTAGCTATGGCTACACCTTC

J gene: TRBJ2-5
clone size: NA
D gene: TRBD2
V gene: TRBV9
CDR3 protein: CASSVVDSGSGETQYF
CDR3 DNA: TGTGCCAGCAGCGTAGTCGATAGCGGGAGCGGTGAGACCCAGTACTTC

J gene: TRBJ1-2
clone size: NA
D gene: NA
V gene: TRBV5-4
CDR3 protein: CASSLLGTRELGYTF
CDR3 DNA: TGTGCCAGCAGCTTGTTGGGGACTAGGGAACTTGGCTACACCTTC